This T cell receptor beta chain was captured in a study of blood T cell repertoires in COVID-19. Across the study: Both acute and convalescent COVID-19 samples were obtained from the United States, Italy and Spain. PBMCs, B-cell-depleted T cells, or T cells were the source of the cDNA or gDNA that made up the material.

Assay used: immunoSEQ multiplex PCR; TCRdb lists only in-frame clones, some missing. Of more than 200,000 clones in the sample, approximately 84% are singletons; the top ten hold 4.4%. Trimming stripped 2 bases from V and 4 bases from J, with 11 bases between. Germline CDR1 reads ENHRY; CDR2 reads SYGVKD. This CDR3 has 15 amino acids. This sequence joins TRBV10-3 and TRBJ1-4, with no clear D. The sample consisted of peripheral blood. The receptor was isolated from a man in his fifties or sixties with acute or convalescent COVID-19. The CDR3 region is CAISEGGSGNEKLFF. DNA for the CDR3: TGTGCCATCAGTGAGGGTGGGTCGGGTAATGAAAAACTGTTTTTT.